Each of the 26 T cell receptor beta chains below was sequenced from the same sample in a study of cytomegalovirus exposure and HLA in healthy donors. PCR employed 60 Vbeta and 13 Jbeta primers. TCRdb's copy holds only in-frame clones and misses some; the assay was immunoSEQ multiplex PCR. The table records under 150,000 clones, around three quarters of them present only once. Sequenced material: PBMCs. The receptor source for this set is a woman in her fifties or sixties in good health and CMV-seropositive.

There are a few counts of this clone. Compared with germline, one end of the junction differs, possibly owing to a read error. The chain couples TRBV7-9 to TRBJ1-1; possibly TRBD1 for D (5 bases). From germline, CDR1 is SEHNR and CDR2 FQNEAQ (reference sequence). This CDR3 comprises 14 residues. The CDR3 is CSSSFGGRGTEAFF. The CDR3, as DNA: TGTTCCAGCAGCTTTGGGGGGAGAGGCACTGAAGCTTTCTTT.

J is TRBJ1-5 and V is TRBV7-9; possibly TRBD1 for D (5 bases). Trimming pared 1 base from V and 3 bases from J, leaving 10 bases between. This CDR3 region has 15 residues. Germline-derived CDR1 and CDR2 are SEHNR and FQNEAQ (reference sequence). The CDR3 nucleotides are TGTGCCAGCAGCTTAGGTGGCAGGGACAATCAGCCCCAGCATTTT. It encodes CASSLGGRDNQPQHF.

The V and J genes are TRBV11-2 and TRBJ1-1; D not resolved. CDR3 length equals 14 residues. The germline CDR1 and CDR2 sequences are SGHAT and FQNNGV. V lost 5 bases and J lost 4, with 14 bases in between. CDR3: CASSLQSVSTEAFF. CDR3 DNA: TGTGCCAGCAGCCTACAGTCGGTGAGCACTGAAGCTTTCTTT.

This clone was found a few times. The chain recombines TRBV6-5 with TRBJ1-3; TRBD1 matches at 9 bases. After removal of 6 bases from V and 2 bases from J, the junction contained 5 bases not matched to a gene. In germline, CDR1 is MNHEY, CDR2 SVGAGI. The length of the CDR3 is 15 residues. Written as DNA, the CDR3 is TGTGCCAGCAGCGAACAGGGGGCGCCTGGAAACACCATATATTTT. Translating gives CASSEQGAPGNTIYF.

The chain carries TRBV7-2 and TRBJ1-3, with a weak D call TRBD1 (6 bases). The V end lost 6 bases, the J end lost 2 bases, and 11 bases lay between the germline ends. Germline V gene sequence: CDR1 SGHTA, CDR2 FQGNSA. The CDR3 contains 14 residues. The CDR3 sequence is CASRLTGPGNTIYF. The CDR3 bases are TGTGCCAGCAGACTTACAGGGCCTGGAAACACCATATATTTT.

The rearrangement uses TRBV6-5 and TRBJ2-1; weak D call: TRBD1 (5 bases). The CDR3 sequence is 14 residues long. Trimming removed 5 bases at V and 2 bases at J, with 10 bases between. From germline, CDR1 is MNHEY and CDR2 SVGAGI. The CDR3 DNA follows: TGTGCCAGCAGTGACGGACAAGCCTACAATGAGCAGTTCTTC. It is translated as CASSDGQAYNEQFF.

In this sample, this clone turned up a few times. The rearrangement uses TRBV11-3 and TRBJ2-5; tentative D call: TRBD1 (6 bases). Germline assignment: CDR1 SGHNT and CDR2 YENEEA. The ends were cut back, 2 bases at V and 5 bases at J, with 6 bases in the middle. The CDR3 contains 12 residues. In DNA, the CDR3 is TGTGCCAGCAGCTTAAGGGGGGAGACCCAGTACTTC. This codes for CASSLRGETQYF.

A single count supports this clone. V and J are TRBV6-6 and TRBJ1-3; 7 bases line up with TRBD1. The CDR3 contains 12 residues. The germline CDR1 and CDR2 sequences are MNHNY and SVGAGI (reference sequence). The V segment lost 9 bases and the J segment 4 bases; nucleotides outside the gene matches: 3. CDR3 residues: CASGTVGNTIYF. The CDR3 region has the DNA TGTGCCAGTGGGACAGTGGGAAACACCATATATTTT.

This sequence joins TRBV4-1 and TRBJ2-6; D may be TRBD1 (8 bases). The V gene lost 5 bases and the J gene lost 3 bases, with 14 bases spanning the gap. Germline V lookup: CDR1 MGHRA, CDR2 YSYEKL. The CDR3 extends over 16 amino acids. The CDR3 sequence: CASSVQGEGGANVLTF. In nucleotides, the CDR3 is TGCGCCAGCAGCGTACAGGGGGAGGGTGGGGCCAACGTCCTGACTTTC.

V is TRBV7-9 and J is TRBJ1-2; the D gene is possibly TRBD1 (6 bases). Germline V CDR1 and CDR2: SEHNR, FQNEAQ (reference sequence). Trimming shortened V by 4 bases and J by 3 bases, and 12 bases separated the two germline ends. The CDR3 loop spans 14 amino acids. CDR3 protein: CASSWGGRYYGYTF. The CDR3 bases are TGTGCCAGCAGCTGGGGGGGGCGTTACTATGGCTACACCTTC.

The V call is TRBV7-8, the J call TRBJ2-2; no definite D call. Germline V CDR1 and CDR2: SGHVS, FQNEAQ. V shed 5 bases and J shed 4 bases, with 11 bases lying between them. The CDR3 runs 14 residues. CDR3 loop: CASSAESLTGELFF. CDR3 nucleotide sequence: TGTGCCAGCAGCGCGGAAAGCCTCACCGGGGAGCTGTTTTTT.

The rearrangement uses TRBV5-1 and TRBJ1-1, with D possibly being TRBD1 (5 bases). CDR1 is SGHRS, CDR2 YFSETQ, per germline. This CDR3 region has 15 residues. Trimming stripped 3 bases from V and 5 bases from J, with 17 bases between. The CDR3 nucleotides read TGCGCCAGCAGCTCCTCAACGTCCAGGGCTACTGAAGCTTTCTTT. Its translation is CASSSSTSRATEAFF.

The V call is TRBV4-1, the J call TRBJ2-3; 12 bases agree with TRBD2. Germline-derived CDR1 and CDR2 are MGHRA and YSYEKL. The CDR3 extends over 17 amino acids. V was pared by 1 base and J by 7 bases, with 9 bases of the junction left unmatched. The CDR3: CASSQAYLAGGTYTQYF. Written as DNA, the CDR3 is TGCGCCAGCAGCCAAGCCTACCTAGCGGGGGGGACCTATACGCAGTATTTT.

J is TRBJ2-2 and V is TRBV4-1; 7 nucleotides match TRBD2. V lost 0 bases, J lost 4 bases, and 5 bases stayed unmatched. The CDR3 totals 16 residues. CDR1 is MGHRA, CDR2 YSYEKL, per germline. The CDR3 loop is CASSQDGGSSTGELFF. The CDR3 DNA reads TGCGCCAGCAGCCAAGACGGGGGGTCGAGCACCGGGGAGCTGTTTTTT.

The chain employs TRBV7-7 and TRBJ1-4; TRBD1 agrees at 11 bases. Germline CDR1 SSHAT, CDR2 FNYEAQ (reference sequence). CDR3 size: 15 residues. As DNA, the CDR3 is TGTGCTAGCGGGGAATTAGGGACAGGGGGTGAAAAACTGTTTTTT. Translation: CASGELGTGGEKLFF.

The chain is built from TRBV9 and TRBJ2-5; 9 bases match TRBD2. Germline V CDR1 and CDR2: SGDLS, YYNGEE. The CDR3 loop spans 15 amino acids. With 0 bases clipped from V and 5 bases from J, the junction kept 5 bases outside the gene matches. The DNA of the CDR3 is TGTGCCAGCAGCGTAGGCGGGGGGGCCCGGGAGACCCAGTACTTC. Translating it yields CASSVGGGARETQYF.

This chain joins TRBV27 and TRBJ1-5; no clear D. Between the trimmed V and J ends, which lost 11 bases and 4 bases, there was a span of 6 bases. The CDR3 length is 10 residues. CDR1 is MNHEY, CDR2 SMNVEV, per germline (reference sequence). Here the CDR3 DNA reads TGTGCCCGCGAAAATCAGCCCCAGCATTTT. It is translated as CARENQPQHF.

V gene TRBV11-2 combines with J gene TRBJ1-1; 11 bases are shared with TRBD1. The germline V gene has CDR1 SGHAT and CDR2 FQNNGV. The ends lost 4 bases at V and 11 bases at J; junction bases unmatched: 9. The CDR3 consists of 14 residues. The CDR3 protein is CASSYRRDRGDAFF. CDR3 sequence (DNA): TGTGCCAGCAGCTACCGCCGGGACAGGGGGGATGCTTTCTTT.

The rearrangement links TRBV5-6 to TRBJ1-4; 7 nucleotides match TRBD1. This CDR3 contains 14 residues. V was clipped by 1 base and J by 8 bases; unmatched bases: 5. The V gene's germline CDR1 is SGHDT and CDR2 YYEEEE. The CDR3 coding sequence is TGTGCCAGCAGCTTGAAGGGGGCAGGGGAAAAACTGTTTTTT. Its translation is CASSLKGAGEKLFF.

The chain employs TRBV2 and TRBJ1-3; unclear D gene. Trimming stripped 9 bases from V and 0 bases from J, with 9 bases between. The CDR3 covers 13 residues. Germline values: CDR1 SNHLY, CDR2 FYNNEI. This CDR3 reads CASDRSSGNTIYF. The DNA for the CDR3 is TGTGCCAGTGACCGGAGCTCTGGAAACACCATATATTTT.

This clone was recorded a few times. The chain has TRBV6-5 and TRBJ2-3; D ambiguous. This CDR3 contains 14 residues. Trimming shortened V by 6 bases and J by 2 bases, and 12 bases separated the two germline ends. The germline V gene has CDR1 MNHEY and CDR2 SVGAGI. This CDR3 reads CASSPAGTTDTQYF. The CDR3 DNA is TGTGCCAGCAGCCCCGCAGGTACCACAGATACGCAGTATTTT.

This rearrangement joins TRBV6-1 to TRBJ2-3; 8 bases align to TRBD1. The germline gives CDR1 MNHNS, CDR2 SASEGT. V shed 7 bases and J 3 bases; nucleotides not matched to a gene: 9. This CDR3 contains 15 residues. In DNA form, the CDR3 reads TGTGCCAGCACCAAAGGACAGGGTATTACAGATACGCAGTATTTT. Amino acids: CASTKGQGITDTQYF.

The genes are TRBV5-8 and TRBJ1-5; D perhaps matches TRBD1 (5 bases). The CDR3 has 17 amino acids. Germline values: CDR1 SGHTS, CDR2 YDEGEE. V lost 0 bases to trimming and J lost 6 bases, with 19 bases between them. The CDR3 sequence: CASSLVLIGAFGQPQHF. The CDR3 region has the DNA TGTGCCAGCAGCTTGGTTTTAATAGGGGCCTTCGGTCAGCCCCAGCATTTT.

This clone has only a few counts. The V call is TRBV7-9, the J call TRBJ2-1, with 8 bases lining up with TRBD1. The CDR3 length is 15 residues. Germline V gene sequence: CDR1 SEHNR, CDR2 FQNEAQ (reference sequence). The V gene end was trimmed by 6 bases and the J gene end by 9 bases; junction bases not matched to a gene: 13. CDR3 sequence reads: CASRTTGAAVGEQFF. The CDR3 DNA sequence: TGTGCCAGCAGGACGACAGGGGCGGCCGTAGGTGAGCAGTTCTTC. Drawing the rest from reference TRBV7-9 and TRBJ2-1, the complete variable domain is DTGVSQNPRHKITKRGQNVTFRCDPISEHNRLYWYRQTLGQGPEFLTYFQNEAQLEKSRLLSDRFSAERPKGSFSTLEIQRTEQGDSAMYLCASRTTGAAVGEQFFGPGTRLTVL.

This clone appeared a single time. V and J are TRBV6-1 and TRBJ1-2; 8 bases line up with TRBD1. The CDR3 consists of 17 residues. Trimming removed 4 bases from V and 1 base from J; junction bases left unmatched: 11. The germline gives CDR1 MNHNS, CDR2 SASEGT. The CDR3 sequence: CASSGLRTGNGNYGYTF. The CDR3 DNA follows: TGTGCCAGCAGTGGACTTCGGACAGGGAACGGTAACTATGGCTACACCTTC.

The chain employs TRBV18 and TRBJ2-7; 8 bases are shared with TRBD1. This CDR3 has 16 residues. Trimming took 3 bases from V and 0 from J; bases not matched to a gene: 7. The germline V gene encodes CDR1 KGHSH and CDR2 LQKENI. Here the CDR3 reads CASSPLGTGNSYEQYF. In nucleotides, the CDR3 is TGTGCCAGCTCACCTCTTGGGACAGGAAACTCCTACGAGCAGTACTTC.